Listed below are T cell receptor beta chains from one sample, sequenced in a study of vaccination and CD4 T cells after COVID-19. In TCRdb, the PCR reads were re-called with MiXCR into one record per CDR3 protein. The sample lists some 21,000 distinct CDR3 sequences, approximately 40% occurring once. Antigen specificity for these receptors is unknown. The specimen was CD4+ T cells from blood, cultured in vitro, collected before SARS-CoV-2 vaccination. The receptors come from a human donor who had recovered from COVID-19. Both conserved end residues are part of each CDR3. D genes are given only for firm matches. Some rows have no size entry. The others give once, few or many, or a class for an expanded clone.

d_call j_call clone_size v_call cdr3_nt cdr3_aa
TRBD2 TRBJ2-7 . TRBV20-1 TGCAGTGCCCCTCCCCCTAGCGGGATTGGGGAGCAGTACTTC CSAPPPSGIGEQYF
TRBD2 TRBJ2-3 few TRBV7-2 TGTGCCAGCAGCTTCCGACTAGCGACAGATACGCAGTATTTT CASSFRLATDTQYF
. TRBJ2-7 . TRBV7-8 TGTGCCAGCAGCTTAGCAGGAGGACTGGGGTTCTCCTACGAGCAGTACTTC CASSLAGGLGFSYEQYF
. TRBJ1-1 few TRBV5-1 TGCGCCAGCAGCTTGGTTGGGTTGAACACTGAAGCTTTCTTT CASSLVGLNTEAFF
. TRBJ2-7 . TRBV5-4 TGTGCCAGCAGCTTTGACGCGGGGACGACCTACGAGCAGTACTTC CASSFDAGTTYEQYF
. TRBJ2-5 few TRBV7-8 TGTGCCAGCAGCCCACTAGCAGCCTCCGGAGCCCAGTACTTC CASSPLAASGAQYF
TRBD1 TRBJ1-1 few TRBV10-3 TGTGCCATCAGTGAGCAAAGCGTAGGGACAGGGTTGAACACTGAAGCTTTCTTT CAISEQSVGTGLNTEAFF
. TRBJ2-1 . TRBV19 TGTGCCAGTGCCGAAGTTGGGGGGCCCATTAATGAGCAGTTCTTC CASAEVGGPINEQFF
TRBD2 TRBJ2-5 . TRBV18 TGTGCCAGCTCACCGGGACTAGCGGGACGAGAGACCCAGTACTTC CASSPGLAGRETQYF
. TRBJ2-1 . TRBV10-3 TGTGCCACCATTTTGCGGGGCTCCTACAATGAGCAGTTCTTC CATILRGSYNEQFF
. TRBJ2-7 few TRBV20-1 TGCAGTGCTACCCCAGACAGCTACGAGCAGTACTTC CSATPDSYEQYF
. TRBJ2-5 . TRBV19 TGTGCCAGTAGTACCCGACGGTTACCTCAAGAGACCCAGTACTTC CASSTRRLPQETQYF
. TRBJ2-7 . TRBV3-1 TGTGCCAGCAGCCAAGATATCCCCGGAACCTACGAGCAGTACTTC CASSQDIPGTYEQYF
. TRBJ2-3 few TRBV7-9 TGTGCCAGCAGCTTAGCCACAGATACGCAGTATTTT CASSLATDTQYF
TRBD2 TRBJ2-3 . TRBV28 TGTGCCAGCACTAGCGGGATAAGCACAGATACGCAGTATTTT CASTSGISTDTQYF
. TRBJ2-3 . TRBV29-1 TGCAGTTGGGGGGGCGGGCCCCGAAGCTACACAGATACGCAGTATTTT CSWGGGPRSYTDTQYF
. TRBJ1-5 . TRBV6-2/TRBV6-3 TGTGCCAGCAGTTACTCTGGGGGTGCCAAATACAATCAGCCCCAGCATTTT CASSYSGGAKYNQPQHF
. TRBJ1-1 . TRBV5-1 TGCGCCAGCAGCTTCAACGGGAAGCCCAGGGGACAACTGAACACTGAAGCTTTCTTT CASSFNGKPRGQLNTEAFF
TRBD2 TRBJ2-7 . TRBV5-4 TGTGCCAGCAGCTTAGCGGGGGGGAACACCTACGAGCAGTACTTC CASSLAGGNTYEQYF
TRBD2 TRBJ2-7 . TRBV19 TGTGCCAGTAGTACAAGCGGGGCGGGGGAGCAGTACTTC CASSTSGAGEQYF
. TRBJ2-7 . TRBV15 TGTGCCACCAGCAGAGCGGTTCAGGGCGCCAACGAGCAGTACTTC CATSRAVQGANEQYF
TRBD1 TRBJ2-7 . TRBV10-3 TGTGCCATCAGCGGACAGGGACTCAACGAGCAGTACTTC CAISGQGLNEQYF
TRBD1 TRBJ1-1 . TRBV2 TGTGCCAGCAGTCTACAGGGGTTGAACACTGAAGCTTTCTTT CASSLQGLNTEAFF
TRBD1 TRBJ2-5 . TRBV6-1 TGTGCCAGCGGACTGGGACAGGGGTTGGGAGAGACCCAGTACTTC CASGLGQGLGETQYF
TRBD2 TRBJ2-5 few TRBV6-2/TRBV6-3 TGTGCCAGCAGAGGTAGCGGGGGGGCCAAAAAGACCCAGTACTTC CASRGSGGAKKTQYF
. TRBJ1-2 . TRBV6-1 TGTGCCAGCATCCCGGCGGACAGATCTAACTATGGCTACACCTTC CASIPADRSNYGYTF
. TRBJ2-2 . TRBV7-2 TGTGCCAGCAGCGCCGGGAACCCCGCCGGGGAGCTGTTTTTT CASSAGNPAGELFF
TRBD1 TRBJ1-2 . TRBV15 TGTGCCACCAGCAGAGAGGCCAGGGGGTATTCTAACTATGGCTACACCTTC CATSREARGYSNYGYTF
TRBD1 TRBJ1-6 . TRBV27 TGTGCCAGCAGTTTCAGGGGGTTCTCTTCACCCCTCCACTTT CASSFRGFSSPLHF
TRBD1 TRBJ2-7 . TRBV5-1 TGCGCCAGCACCAAGACAGGGGTAAGCGAGCAGTACTTC CASTKTGVSEQYF
TRBD2 TRBJ2-4 . TRBV27 TGTGCCAGCAGTCCACTAGCGGGAGGCCCGAAAGCCAAAAACATTCAGTACTTC CASSPLAGGPKAKNIQYF
. TRBJ1-2 . TRBV5-4 TGTGCCAGCAGCCCGGGGTCAGTGGGGGCTTATGGCTACACCTTC CASSPGSVGAYGYTF
. TRBJ1-4 few TRBV20-1 TGCAGTGCCCTGATACAGACCGATAATGAAAAACTGTTTTTT CSALIQTDNEKLFF
. TRBJ1-1 once TRBV10-3 TGTGCCACATCCACCGAGAACACTGAAGCTTTCTTT CATSTENTEAFF
. TRBJ2-3 . TRBV19 TGTGCCAGTAGTATCGGGGGGGGACAGGCGACAGATACGCAGTATTTT CASSIGGGQATDTQYF
TRBD1 TRBJ2-7 few TRBV6-1 TGTGCCAGCAGCACTCGGACAGGATTCAAAGGTACCTACGAGCAGTACTTC CASSTRTGFKGTYEQYF
TRBD2 TRBJ2-7 . TRBV4-1 TGCGCCAGCAGCCGATTAGCGGGAGGGCCTCAAGACTTC CASSRLAGGPQDF
TRBD1 TRBJ1-6 few TRBV7-2 TGTGCCAGCAGCCCGGGACAGCTAAATTCACCCCTCCACTTT CASSPGQLNSPLHF
. TRBJ1-5 few TRBV7-2 TGTGCCAGCAGCTTACTCCGGGGAGGGCTAGGGGATCAGCCCCAGCATTTT CASSLLRGGLGDQPQHF
TRBD1 TRBJ2-5 few TRBV7-9 TGTGCCAGCAGCTTAAGAGGGGGCCATGGGGAGACCCAGTACTTC CASSLRGGHGETQYF
. TRBJ1-2 . TRBV30 TGTGCCTGGAGACGTGGCTACACCTTC CAWRRGYTF
. TRBJ1-1 . TRBV7-9 TGTGCCAGCAGCCGGTCGGACATACTATCGGCTGAAGCTTTCTTT CASSRSDILSAEAFF
. TRBJ1-5 . TRBV7-8 TGTGCCAGCAGCTTAGACGGCCGATCCAATCAGCCCCAGCATTTT CASSLDGRSNQPQHF
. TRBJ2-5 . TRBV20-1 TGCAGTGCTAGATCGGACAGACAAGAGACCCAGTACTTC CSARSDRQETQYF
TRBD1 TRBJ1-2 . TRBV20-1 TGCAGTGCTAGAGATTTGTCCAGACAGGGTGGCTACACCTTC CSARDLSRQGGYTF
. TRBJ1-2 . TRBV2 TGTGCCAGCACCGACACGGGCCTCTATGGCTACACCTTC CASTDTGLYGYTF
. TRBJ1-6 medium-sized TRBV4-2 TGTGCCAGCAGCCAAGATGCAGGGCGGAAAAATTCACCCCTCCACTTT CASSQDAGRKNSPLHF
. TRBJ1-1 . TRBV11-3 TGTGCCAGCAGCTTACAGGCTTTGAACACTGAAGCTTTCTTT CASSLQALNTEAFF
TRBD2 TRBJ2-3 few TRBV20-1 TGCAGCCCCGGCGCCATAGCGGGAGGTAGCACAGATACGCAGTATTTT CSPGAIAGGSTDTQYF
. TRBJ2-1 . TRBV7-2 TGTGCCAGCAGCCCCCGTGGACTGCACAATGAGCAGTTCTTC CASSPRGLHNEQFF
. TRBJ2-1 once TRBV6-1 TGTGCCAGCAAGGGTGGAGGAAATTCCTACAATGAGCAGTTCTTC CASKGGGNSYNEQFF
. TRBJ1-2 . TRBV9 TGTGCCAGCAGCGTAGACACGGCCCCCCACTATGGCTACACCTTC CASSVDTAPHYGYTF
TRBD2 TRBJ2-1 . TRBV7-8 TGTGCTAGCAGCTTACGACGACTAGCGGGGCTTAACAATGAGCAGTTCTTC CASSLRRLAGLNNEQFF
. TRBJ2-1 few TRBV7-2 TGTGCCAGCAGCCTCCGGCCGTTCTCCTACAATGAGCAGTTCTTC CASSLRPFSYNEQFF
. TRBJ2-1 . TRBV20-1 TGCAGTGCAGGGTTTGAGGGGGGGGGCCTCATTAAGAGTGAGCAGTTCTTC CSAGFEGGGLIKSEQFF
. TRBJ1-5 few TRBV7-7 TGTGCCATCCCGAAGGGGGGGCTAAGCAATCAGCCCCAGCATTTT CAIPKGGLSNQPQHF
TRBD1 TRBJ1-2 . TRBV7-9 TGTGCCAGCAGACACGACAGGGGAGGCGGCTACACCTTC CASRHDRGGGYTF
TRBD1 TRBJ1-2 . TRBV28 TGTGCCAGCAGACCGACCTCCGGGACAGGGGAAAGTGGCTACACCTTC CASRPTSGTGESGYTF
TRBD1 TRBJ1-4 . TRBV20-1 TGCAGTGCTAGAGCGGCGGGCAGGGGGGGTGAAAAACTGTTTTTT CSARAAGRGGEKLFF